The following is a TCR beta chain sequence with its context. The antigen remains undetermined. The sample carries other DNA sequences with the same CDR3. Germline-derived CDR1 and CDR2 are SGHNT and YYREEE (reference sequence). V lost 4 bases and J lost 2, with 4 bases in between. There are 12 residues in the CDR3. The sample comes from a study of beta chain features in type 1 diabetes. Study-level background: Healthy donors and patients showed comparable age, gender and cell yields. Study-wide points: PCR might favor shorter templates, equally in patients and controls. The study found that naive, central memory and Treg TCRB repertoires appeared more similar in patients than in healthy donors.

Via the markers CD45RO/CCR7/CD25/CD127/CD95/CD27, stem cell-like memory, regulatory, central memory and naive CD4+ cells were sorted. What was sequenced were expressed TCRB transcripts, since all of the isolated RNA had been reverse transcribed. Libraries were prepared by immunoSEQ multiplex PCR; TCRdb keeps only in-frame clonotypes and omits some of them. Of fewer than 650,000 clones listed, around 15% are singletons. The sequenced sample consisted of naive CD4+ T cells from blood. The chain links TRBV5-4 to TRBJ1-5; D is unclear. The receptor was isolated from a man aged 18 to 29 in good health. CDR3 region: CASSLGNQPQHF. Written as DNA, the CDR3 is TGTGCCAGCAGCCTAGGCAATCAGCCCCAGCATTTT.